This note documents a single T cell receptor beta chain sequence. No antigen is known for it. CDR3 length equals 13 residues. The V end was cut by 2 bases, the J end by 4 bases, with 8 bases between. The germline CDR1 and CDR2 sequences are SGHRS and YFSETQ. This specimen comes from a study of early stage breast cancer tumors. Study at large: Most of the 16 invasive tumors were ER+, PR+ and HER2-.

Produced via immunoSEQ multiplex PCR; TCRdb's table is partial and in-frame only. The data hold more than 20,000 clones, with about three quarters observed a single time. Overall study results and limits: Tumors had 2.5 to 3-fold higher T cell density and higher clonality than adjacent normal breast tissue.

The rearrangement links TRBV5-1 to TRBJ2-3, with unresolved D. This receptor was identified in a person between 60 and 69 years old with breast cancer. Sequencing input: blood. The CDR3 coding sequence is TGCGCCAGCAGCTTAAAGCTCGCAGATACGCAGTATTTT. Protein: CASSLKLADTQYF.